This entry features one T cell receptor beta chain sequence. Its target is unknown. The CDR3 contains 15 residues. Looked up from germline, CDR1 is SGHRS and CDR2 is YFSETQ. V shed 4 bases and J 6 bases; nucleotides not matched to a gene: 10. Both 60 Vbeta primers and 13 Jbeta primers went into the PCR. Assay: immunoSEQ multiplex PCR; the TCRdb copy retains only in-frame clones and omits some. This table holds some 170,000 clones, approximately 79% found once. This sample stems from a study of cytomegalovirus exposure and HLA in healthy donors. Looking at the study overall: About 85 million unique TCR sequences came from HLA-typed donors in an early release.

General study points: It was about 150 TCR beta chains that were listed as cytomegalovirus-associated. In a later analysis, a missense DCLRE1C variant was linked to TCR beta V- and J-gene trimming.

The sample comprised PBMCs. The chain uses TRBV5-1 and TRBJ2-1; 7 bases fit TRBD2. This TCR derives from a man aged 35 to 55 in good health and CMV-seropositive. The CDR3: CASSRLGGSGNEQFF. The DNA of the CDR3 is TGCGCCAGCAGCCGTCTTGGCGGGAGTGGCAATGAGCAGTTCTTC.